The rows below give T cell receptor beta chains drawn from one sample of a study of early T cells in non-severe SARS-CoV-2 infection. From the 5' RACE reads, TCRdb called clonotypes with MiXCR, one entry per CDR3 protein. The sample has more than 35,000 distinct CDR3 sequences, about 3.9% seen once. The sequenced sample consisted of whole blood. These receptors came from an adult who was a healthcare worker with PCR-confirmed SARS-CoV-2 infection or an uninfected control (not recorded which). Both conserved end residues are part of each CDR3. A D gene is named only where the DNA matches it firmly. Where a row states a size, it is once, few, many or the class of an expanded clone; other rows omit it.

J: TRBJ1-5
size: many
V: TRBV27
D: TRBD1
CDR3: CASSSTGVSSNQPQHF
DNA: TGTGCCAGCAGCTCCACAGGGGTGAGCAGCAATCAGCCCCAGCATTTT

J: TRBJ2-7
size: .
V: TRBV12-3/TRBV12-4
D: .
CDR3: CASSLSQVEQYF
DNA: TGTGCCAGCAGCCTCTCCCAGGTCGAGCAGTACTTC

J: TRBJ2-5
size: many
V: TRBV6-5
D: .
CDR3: CASSYSFTGQQETQYF
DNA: TGTGCCAGCAGTTACTCGTTCACCGGACAGCAAGAGACCCAGTACTTC

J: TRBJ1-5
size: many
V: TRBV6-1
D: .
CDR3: CASNEAGSGNQPQHF
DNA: TGTGCCAGCAACGAGGCGGGGTCGGGCAATCAGCCCCAGCATTTT

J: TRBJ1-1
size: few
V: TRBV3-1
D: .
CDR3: CASSQGRVTFEAFF
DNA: TGTGCCAGCAGCCAAGGCCGAGTCACCTTTGAAGCTTTCTTT

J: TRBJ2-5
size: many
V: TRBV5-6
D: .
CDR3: CASSSPVGSQYF
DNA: TGTGCCAGCAGCTCCCCAGTGGGTTCCCAGTACTTC

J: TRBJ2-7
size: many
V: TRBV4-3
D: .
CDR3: CASSQDYRGRSYEQYF
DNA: TGCGCCAGCAGCCAAGATTATCGCGGGCGCTCCTACGAGCAGTACTTC

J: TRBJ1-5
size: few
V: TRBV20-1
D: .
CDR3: CSATEPGQHNQPLHF
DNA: TGCAGTGCTACGGAACCGGGACAACACAATCAGCCCCTGCATTTT

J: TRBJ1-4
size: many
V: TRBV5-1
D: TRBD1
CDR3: CASSPGQGQEKLFF
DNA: TGCGCCAGCAGCCCTGGACAGGGTCAGGAAAAACTGTTTTTT

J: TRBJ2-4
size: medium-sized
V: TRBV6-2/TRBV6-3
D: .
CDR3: CASTYREQSGIQYF
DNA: TGTGCCAGCACCTACCGGGAGCAATCGGGCATTCAGTACTTC

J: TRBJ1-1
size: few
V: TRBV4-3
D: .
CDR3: CASSQSVQNLAFF
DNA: TGCGCCAGCAGCCAAAGTGTGCAGAACTTAGCTTTCTTT

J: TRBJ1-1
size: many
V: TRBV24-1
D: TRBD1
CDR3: CATSEGGQEDTEAFF
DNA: TGTGCCACCAGTGAGGGTGGACAGGAAGACACTGAAGCTTTCTTT

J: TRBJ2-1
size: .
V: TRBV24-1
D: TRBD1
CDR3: CATSEGQGAGNEQFF
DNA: TGTGCCACCAGTGAGGGACAGGGGGCAGGTAATGAGCAGTTCTTC

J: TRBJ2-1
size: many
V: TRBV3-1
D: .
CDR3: CASSHPLAKEQFF
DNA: TGTGCCAGCTCCCACCCGCTAGCAAAGGAGCAGTTCTTC